What follows are 24 T cell receptor beta chains derived from one specimen sequenced in a study of shared clonotypes between healthy human individuals. The table came from immunoSEQ multiplex PCR; TCRdb's copy has only in-frame clones and leaves some out. The sample yields some 690,000 clones, about nine tenths seen once. Sequencing used memory CD8+ T cells from PBMCs. The subset was: CD45RO+ cells pooled with CCR7-negative TemRA cells. The receptor source for this set is a man younger than 30 in good health. Some clones in this sample may be carry-over from other donors' samples.

This chain connects TRBV10-3 to TRBJ2-1; the D is unclear. Germline lookup yields CDR1 ENHRY and CDR2 SYGVKD. This CDR3 is built from 11 residues. Trimming removed 6 bases at V and 8 bases at J, with 8 bases between. The CDR3 region is CAIRGSDEQFF. In DNA form, the CDR3 reads TGTGCCATCAGGGGTTCGGATGAGCAGTTCTTC.

Comments on this clone: This is likely an artifact of a read error, given a far larger clone one base away. The chain's CDR3 is CASSGGRAVSYEQYF. The CDR3 coding sequence is TGTGCCAGCAGTGGAGGGCGGGCCGTCTCCTACGAGCAGTACTTC. The V call is TRBV6-5, the J call TRBJ2-7; a possible D gene is TRBD2 (6 bases). CDR1 is MNHEY, CDR2 SVGAGI, per germline. This CDR3 has 15 amino acids. The germline V and J ends were trimmed by 5 bases and 0 bases, with 14 bases remaining between them.

The chain employs TRBV28 and TRBJ2-7; unclear D gene. V dropped 5 bases and J dropped 0 bases, with 14 bases sitting between them. The CDR3 consists of 15 residues. CDR1 is MDHEN and CDR2 is SYDVKM in the germline V gene. CDR3: CASSPFTGNSYEQYF. In nucleotides, the CDR3 is TGTGCCAGCAGTCCATTTACGGGTAACTCCTACGAGCAGTACTTC. The full variable domain, with the rest looked up from reference TRBV28 and TRBJ2-7, is DVKVTQSSRYLVKRTGEKVFLECVQDMDHENMFWYRQDPGLGLRLIYFSYDVKMKEKGDIPEGYSVSREKKERFSLILESASTNQTSMYLCASSPFTGNSYEQYFGPGTRLTVT.

J is TRBJ2-5 and V is TRBV4-1, with TRBD1 matching 7 bases. Trimming removed 2 bases from V and 11 bases from J; junction bases left unmatched: 14. Germline V gene data show CDR1 as MGHRA and CDR2 as YSYEKL. This CDR3 has 15 amino acids. The CDR3 here is CASSQSGGYDREQYF. The DNA of the CDR3 is TGCGCCAGCAGCCAATCGGGTGGATACGACAGGGAGCAGTACTTC.

V is TRBV5-1 and J is TRBJ1-2, with D unclear. Trimming left V 3 bases short and J 0 bases short, with 9 bases between. Germline lookup yields CDR1 SGHRS and CDR2 YFSETQ. The CDR3 is 14 amino acids. CDR3 region: CASSSDGTNYGYTF. In DNA, the CDR3 is TGCGCCAGCAGCTCGGACGGAACTAACTATGGCTACACCTTC.

This clone has only one observation. The V gene is TRBV9, the J gene TRBJ1-2; TRBD1 matches 7 bases. The CDR3 spans 13 residues. Trimming took 3 bases from V and 5 from J; bases not matched to a gene: 4. The germline CDR1 and CDR2 sequences are SGDLS and YYNGEE. This CDR3 is CASSADRSYGYTF. CDR3 DNA: TGTGCCAGCAGCGCGGACAGGAGTTATGGCTACACCTTC.

This clone has a single count. The V gene is TRBV10-2, the J gene TRBJ2-7, with 7 bases that match TRBD2. From germline, CDR1 is WSHSY and CDR2 SAAADI. The trim removed 7 bases at V and 0 bases at J, leaving 9 bases unmatched. The CDR3 sequence is 15 residues long. CDR3 region: CASKNSGFSSYEQYF. Written as DNA, the CDR3 is TGCGCCAGCAAAAATAGCGGGTTTAGCTCCTACGAGCAGTACTTC.

The chain has TRBV9 and TRBJ1-1, with a possible D match to TRBD1 (6 bases). Germline V gene sequence: CDR1 SGDLS, CDR2 YYNGEE. The CDR3 is 16 amino acids. The ends were cut back, 2 bases at V and 1 base at J, with 15 bases in the middle. The CDR3 region has the DNA TGTGCCAGCAGCGTGAAGGGGGTTATGGCGAACACTGAAGCTTTCTTT. It is translated as CASSVKGVMANTEAFF.

This chain joins TRBV4-1 and TRBJ1-2; TRBD1 agrees at 10 bases. Germline V gives CDR1 MGHRA, CDR2 YSYEKL. The CDR3 spans 17 residues. V gave up 3 bases and J gave up 6 bases; unmatched junction bases: 13. CDR3 residues: CASSHGMTGGEENGYTF. The CDR3 nucleotides read TGCGCCAGCAGCCACGGCATGACAGGGGGCGAGGAGAATGGCTACACCTTC.

The genes are TRBV27 and TRBJ2-5; D is undetermined. The closer fit of TRBJ2-7 to the DNA end suggests the J call may be wrong. The CDR3 has 11 residues. Germline lookup yields CDR1 MNHEY and CDR2 SMNVEV (reference sequence). The CDR3 DNA follows: TGTGCCAGCAGTTTAGGTTTCGAGCAGTACTTC. Translating gives CASSLGFEQYF.

V and J are TRBV14 and TRBJ2-7; D may be TRBD1 (5 bases). This CDR3 has 15 amino acids. The germline V and J ends were trimmed by 4 bases and 3 bases, with 16 bases remaining between them. Germline CDR1 is SGHDN and CDR2 is FVKESK. CDR3 sequence: CASSPRAGNFYEQYF. In DNA, the CDR3 is TGTGCCAGCAGCCCCAGGGCAGGGAACTTCTACGAGCAGTACTTC.

This clone has a single count. The V gene is TRBV7-8, the J gene TRBJ1-1; possible D gene TRBD1, 5 bases. The CDR3 extends over 16 amino acids. The V and J ends lost 5 bases and 0 bases respectively, with 16 bases between them. Looked up from germline, CDR1 is SGHVS and CDR2 is FQNEAQ. CDR3 amino acids: CASSPDPAGVNTEAFF. DNA of the CDR3: TGTGCCAGCAGCCCGGACCCCGCGGGGGTGAACACTGAAGCTTTCTTT.

This clone turned up a few times. V is TRBV5-4 and J is TRBJ2-7; a weak D match, TRBD2 (6 bases). The germline V gene has CDR1 SGHNT and CDR2 YYREEE (reference sequence). V gave up 4 bases and J gave up 2 bases, with 16 bases separating them. This CDR3 has 15 residues. The CDR3 reads CASSPRWAGPYEQYF. In DNA form, the CDR3 reads TGTGCCAGCAGCCCGCGTTGGGCGGGACCCTACGAGCAGTACTTC.

The V gene is TRBV15, the J gene TRBJ2-2; the match to TRBD1 covers 9 bases. The V gene end was trimmed by 1 base and the J gene end by 5 bases; junction bases not matched to a gene: 11. Germline V lookup: CDR1 LNHNV, CDR2 YYDKDF (reference sequence). The CDR3 is 18 amino acids. The CDR3 sequence: CATSRVVPNRGRTGELFF. For the CDR3, the DNA is TGTGCCACCAGCAGAGTCGTCCCCAACAGGGGGCGTACCGGGGAGCTGTTTTTT.

This chain connects TRBV7-9 to TRBJ2-5, with 13 bases aligning to TRBD2. With V trimmed by 5 bases and J by 5 bases, 2 bases remained unmatched. In germline, CDR1 is SEHNR, CDR2 FQNEAQ (reference sequence). The CDR3 loop spans 14 amino acids. CDR3 in DNA: TGTGCCAGCAGCCCGACTAGCGGGAGGGAGACCCAGTACTTC. This sequence encodes CASSPTSGRETQYF.

The chain has TRBV19 and TRBJ2-7, with 8 bases fitting TRBD1. The CDR3 is 16 amino acids. The trim removed 5 bases at V and 3 bases at J, leaving 12 bases unmatched. CDR1 and CDR2 (germline): LNHDA, SQIVND (reference sequence). CDR3 sequence (DNA): TGTGCCAGTAGTCCTCCGGAGGTCAGGGGGCTCTACGAGCAGTACTTC. This encodes CASSPPEVRGLYEQYF. Drawing the rest from reference TRBV19 and TRBJ2-7, the complete variable domain is DGGITQSPKYLFRKEGQNVTLSCEQNLNHDAMYWYRQDPGQGLRLIYYSQIVNDFQKGDIAEGYSVSREKKESFPLTVTSAQKNPTAFYLCASSPPEVRGLYEQYFGPGTRLTVT.

The CDR3 DNA is TGTGCCAGCAGCTTAGCCGGGACAGGGGGTAGCACTGAAGCTTTCTTT. Translating it yields CASSLAGTGGSTEAFF. The V gene is TRBV11-2, the J gene TRBJ1-1; 11 nucleotides agree with TRBD1. Germline lookup yields CDR1 SGHAT and CDR2 FQNNGV. The CDR3 spans 16 residues. V shed 1 base, J shed 4 bases, and the junction held 5 bases outside the gene matches.

V and J are TRBV23-1 and TRBJ2-1; D not certain. TRBV23-1 has ORF status, its function being uncertain. Trimming stripped 0 bases from V and 3 bases from J, with 15 bases between. The CDR3 runs to 17 residues. The CDR3 DNA is TGCGCCAGCAGTCAATCTTATCACCACCATTGCTACAATGAGCAGTTCTTC. Encoded protein: CASSQSYHHHCYNEQFF.

This sequence joins TRBV5-6 and TRBJ2-5; 10 bases map to TRBD2. Per the germline V gene, CDR1 is SGHDT and CDR2 is YYEEEE. This CDR3 has 17 amino acids. V lost 4 bases to trimming and J lost 5 bases; unmatched junction nucleotides: 14. The CDR3 DNA sequence: TGTGCCAGCAGCGAACCAACAGCGGGAGGGCCTAGGGAGACCCAGTACTTC. Protein sequence: CASSEPTAGGPRETQYF. Filled out from reference TRBV5-6 and TRBJ2-5, the complete variable domain reads DAGVTQSPTHLIKTRGQQVTLRCSPKSGHDTVSWYQQALGQGPQFIFQYYEEEERQRGNFPDRFSGHQFPNYSSELNVNALLLGDSALYLCASSEPTAGGPRETQYFGPGTRLLVL.

The rearrangement uses TRBV5-6 and TRBJ1-5, with D hard to call. V was pared by 4 bases and J by 2 bases, with 7 bases between. The CDR3 runs 13 residues. CDR1 SGHDT and CDR2 YYEEEE come from the germline V gene. Here the CDR3 reads CASSLARNQPQHF. DNA for the CDR3: TGTGCCAGCAGCCTGGCCCGCAATCAGCCCCAGCATTTT.

V is TRBV9 and J is TRBJ1-1; D call uncertain. The germline V gene encodes CDR1 SGDLS and CDR2 YYNGEE. The CDR3 runs 13 residues. V dropped 3 bases and J dropped 3 bases, with 9 bases sitting between them. The CDR3 nucleotides read TGTGCCAGCAGCGGGAACAAGGACACTGAAGCTTTCTTT. Amino acid sequence: CASSGNKDTEAFF.

The genes are TRBV9 and TRBJ1-3; D is perhaps TRBD1 (5 bases). With 3 bases removed from V and 2 bases from J, the gap between germline ends came to 12 bases. The CDR3 is 15 amino acids. Germline V gene sequence: CDR1 SGDLS, CDR2 YYNGEE. The CDR3 is CASSAGGSAGNTIYF. CDR3 sequence (DNA): TGTGCCAGCAGCGCCGGGGGATCTGCTGGAAACACCATATATTTT.

This chain connects TRBV25-1 to TRBJ2-1, with D perhaps being TRBD1 or TRBD2 (5 bases each). The CDR3 totals 14 residues. Trimming removed 6 bases from V and 2 bases from J, with 11 bases in between. Per germline, CDR1 MGHDK and CDR2 SYGVNS. CDR3 protein: CASSRRGAYNEQFF. CDR3 in DNA: TGTGCCAGCAGCAGGCGAGGGGCCTACAATGAGCAGTTCTTC. The full variable domain, completed using reference TRBV25-1 and TRBJ2-1, is EADIYQTPRYLVIGTGKKITLECSQTMGHDKMYWYQQDPGMELHLIHYSYGVNSTEKGDLSSESTVSRIRTEHFPLTLESARPSHTSQYLCASSRRGAYNEQFFGPGTRLTVL.

The chain carries TRBV27 and TRBJ1-2; perhaps TRBD1 as D (6 bases). Germline V gene data show CDR1 as MNHEY and CDR2 as SMNVEV (reference sequence). V was trimmed by 9 bases and J by 5 bases, leaving 16 bases between them. The CDR3 is 13 amino acids. CDR3 in DNA: TGTGCCAGTTGGGGGGGGCTCCAATATGGCTACACCTTC. Its protein product is CASWGGLQYGYTF.